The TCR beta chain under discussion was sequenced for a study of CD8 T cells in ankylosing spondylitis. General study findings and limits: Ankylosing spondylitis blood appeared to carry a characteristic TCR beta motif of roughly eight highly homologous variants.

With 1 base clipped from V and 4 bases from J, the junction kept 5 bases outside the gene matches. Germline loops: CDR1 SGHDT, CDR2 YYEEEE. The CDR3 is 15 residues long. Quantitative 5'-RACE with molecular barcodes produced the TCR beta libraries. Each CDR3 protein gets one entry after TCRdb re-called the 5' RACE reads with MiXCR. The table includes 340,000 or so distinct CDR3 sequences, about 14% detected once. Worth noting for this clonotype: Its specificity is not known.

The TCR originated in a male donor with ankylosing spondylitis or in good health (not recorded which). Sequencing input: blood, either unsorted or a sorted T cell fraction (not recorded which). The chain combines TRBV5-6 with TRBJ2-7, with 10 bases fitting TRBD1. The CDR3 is CASSLIRTGGYEQYF. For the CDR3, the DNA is TGTGCCAGCAGCTTGATTCGGACAGGGGGGTACGAGCAGTACTTC. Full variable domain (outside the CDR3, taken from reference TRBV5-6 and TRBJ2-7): DAGVTQSPTHLIKTRGQQVTLRCSPKSGHDTVSWYQQALGQGPQFIFQYYEEEERQRGNFPDRFSGHQFPNYSSELNVNALLLGDSALYLCASSLIRTGGYEQYFGPGTRLTVT.